The TCR beta chain under discussion was sequenced for a study of tumor-infiltrating lymphocytes in primary liver carcinoma (dated by TCRdb to 2016 to 2017). About the study as a whole: Between November 2015 and early 2016, roughly five patients in China with histopathologically diagnosed primary liver carcinoma had surgical resection. Of the five patients (three men and two women, aged 30 to 69 years), four had hepatocellular carcinoma and one had combined HCC and intrahepatic cholangiocarcinoma. Tumors of the five patients were stage T1-T3 N0M0 with maximum diameters of roughly 4.2 to 10 cm. Each sample produced about 3.5 to 7.13 million productive TCRbeta reads, and read depth showed no significant difference between tissue types. For each liver tumor, the study sampled five regions along with adjacent normal tissue and blood, and applied TCRbeta repertoire sequencing, expression microarrays and whole-exome sequencing. A total of approximately 35 specimens from 5 patients underwent TCRbeta repertoire sequencing, comprising roughly 25 tumor regions, 5 adjacent noncancerous liver tissues and 5 peripheral blood samples. Repertoires from technical replicates were highly reproducible, with mean shared-clone rates roughly 0.9 and correlation coefficients above 0.98. The investigation overall reported the following: Compared with blood, tumors had a significantly larger share of the repertoire taken up by the top 250 clones (p = 0.039). With just four or five patients in the study, the authors point out that the findings should be validated in a larger study. Since the samples were bulk and unsorted, there was no way to compare CD4+ and CD8+ T cell repertoires. Consistent with antigen-driven expansion, pairs of tumor regions showed higher repertoire overlap (mean roughly 36%) than either tumor-adjacent pairs (around 17%) or tumor-blood pairs (about 15%). Because sequencing covered only the TCR beta chain and unpaired alpha chains were not captured, true repertoire diversity is likely underestimated.

Blood RNA was extracted from unsorted whole blood with TRIzol reagent; germline DNA came from the DNeasy Blood & Tissue kit. Chronic HBV infection was present in the patients, and the patients were treatment-naive at sampling. Before surgery, about 4 milliliters of peripheral blood were drawn into K2EDTA tubes. Using a constant-region primer and ProtoScript II reverse transcriptase, TCRbeta-specific cDNA was reverse-transcribed from about 460 ng total RNA. The TCRbeta libraries were prepared through three rounds of nested multiplex PCR following a slightly modified ARM-PCR procedure. The first two PCR rounds used multiplex TRBV1-TRBV30 forward primers with a Cbeta reverse primer, each for about 11 cycles. A final 25-cycle PCR with Deep VentR polymerase added sample barcodes and Illumina adapters. Amplicons of 200-500 bp were gel-purified with a QIAquick gel extraction kit before sequencing. An Illumina HiSeq 2500 was used to sequence the TCRbeta amplicons with 250-bp paired-end reads. Per the original workflow: Reads were quality-trimmed with Trimmomatic v0.33, and paired reads were merged with FLASH v1.2.11 to recover full CDR3 sequences. MiGEC v1.2.1b assigned V, D and J germline segments to the rearranged TCRbeta sequences. Clonotype statistics and Shannon-Wiener diversity indices were computed with VDJtools v1.0.0. To cut down on sampling bias, every analysis after diversity analysis relied on just the 250 most abundant clonotypes from each sample. TCRdb itself trimmed the public reads at Q25 with fastp, ran MiXCR and retained productive beta chains. Duplicate CDR3 protein sequences are folded into a single record with the most common DNA and genes. The V and J calls were determined by TCRdb, not by the authors. Counted in this sample were approximately 300,000 distinct CDR3 sequences; around three fifths of them appeared once. The top ten clonotypes cover about 8.4% of the sample.

Reading from cysteine to phenylalanine, the CDR3 counts 12 amino acids. Just the 36-base CDR3 DNA is kept, in frame starting at base 1. Based on the germline V gene, the CDR1 and CDR2 sequences are MNHEY and SVGEGT. Trimming costs V 8 bases and J 12 bases, and their ends lie 17 bases apart. This clonotype was counted ten times or more. No antigen is known for it. No base-level quality is on record; no much larger clone is a single base apart. This chain is built from TRBV6-2 or TRBV6-3 and TRBJ1-5, with no reliable assignment of the D segment. This TCR was sampled from a man aged 35 to 55 with primary liver carcinoma and hepatitis B virus infection. The sample consisted of peripheral blood. CDR3 protein: CASGNLANLQHF. The DNA sequence is TGTGCCAGCGGAAATCTTGCGAATCTCCAGCATTTT.